This entry lists 16 T cell receptor beta chains sequenced from one sample in a study of T cell repertoires in cytomegalovirus infection (dated by TCRdb to 2018 to 2020). Instrument on record: Illumina HiSeq 1500. The public reads were quality trimmed at Q25 with fastp and then assembled into clones with MiXCR by TCRdb, keeping productive beta chains. Rows are unified per CDR3 protein, each entry keeping the most common DNA and genes. This sample lists almost 550,000 distinct CDR3 sequences; approximately 16% were detected once. Around 25% of the sample lies in the top ten. The sample was CD8+ T cells from PBMCs. The receptors here all came from a human donor in good health (CMV status not recorded). Some clones in this sample may be carry-over from other donors' samples.

This clonotype has more than one count but fewer than ten. This chain links TRBV5-6 with TRBJ1-2, with D perhaps matching TRBD1 (5 bases). V lost 7 bases and J lost 6, with 25 bases in between. The CDR3 length is 16 residues. Germline V gene sequence: CDR1 SGHDT, CDR2 YYEEEE. The CDR3 nucleotides read TGTGCCAGCGGCGATTCTCTCGGAGGGGCTACCCATGGCTACACCTTC. Translated, it gives CASGDSLGGATHGYTF.

Comments on this clonotype: A read error may be the cause here, since a much bigger clone is one base away. This CDR3 is missing its conserved last phenylalanine or tryptophan, likely due to a read error. The chain is built from TRBV6-8 and TRBJ2-1; 10 bases line up with TRBD2. This CDR3 comprises 17 residues. J was trimmed by 6 bases and V by 2 bases; bases with no gene match: 10. The V gene's germline CDR1 is MNHGY and CDR2 SAAAGT. CDR3 sequence (DNA): TGTGCCAGCAGTTACGCCGGATTGGGACTAGCGAGCAATGAGCAGTTCTTA. Its protein product is CASSYAGLGLASNEQFL.

At least ten counts were recorded for this clonotype. The chain combines TRBV7-2 with TRBJ2-3, with TRBD2 matching over 8 bases. This CDR3 spans 18 amino acids. V shed 4 bases, J shed 2 bases, and the junction held 14 bases outside the gene matches. Germline assignment: CDR1 SGHTA and CDR2 FQGNSA. The CDR3 DNA reads TGTGCCAGCAGCTCCCCGGGGGGGGCGGAGTCAGTCACAGATACGCAGTATTTT. Protein product: CASSSPGGAESVTDTQYF. The variable domain in full, completed from reference TRBV7-2 and TRBJ2-3, reads GAGVSQSPSNKVTEKGKDVELRCDPISGHTALYWYRQSLGQGLEFLIYFQGNSAPDKSGLPSDRFSAERTGGSVSTLTIQRTQQEDSAVYLCASSSPGGAESVTDTQYFGPGTRLTVL.

This clonotype came up many times. V and J are TRBV27 and TRBJ2-3; 7 bases fit TRBD2. The germline V gene has CDR1 MNHEY and CDR2 SMNVEV (reference sequence). The CDR3 sequence is 11 residues long. The V and J ends lost 7 bases and 10 bases, in that order; junction bases with no gene match: 5. CDR3: CASTGGIAQYF. The CDR3 bases are TGTGCCAGCACCGGGGGGATTGCGCAGTATTTT.

This clonotype was seen a handful of times. The chain joins TRBV20-1 to TRBJ1-1, with D possibly matching TRBD1 (6 bases). The CDR3 sequence is 15 residues long. Germline loops: CDR1 DFQATT, CDR2 SNEGSKA (reference sequence). CDR3: CTAQYPGQMNTEAFF. The CDR3 region has the DNA TGCACCGCCCAATACCCGGGACAAATGAACACTGAAGCTTTCTTT.

This clonotype was observed at least ten times. The V call is TRBV7-8, the J call TRBJ2-5; no clear D. The germline CDR1 and CDR2 sequences are SGHVS and FQNEAQ. The CDR3 is 14 amino acids. Trimming took off 2 bases at V and 2 bases at J, with 9 bases between the two ends. The CDR3: CASSLRELQETQYF. The CDR3 region has the DNA TGTGCCAGCAGCTTAAGGGAACTTCAAGAGACCCAGTACTTC.

The rearrangement uses TRBV28 and TRBJ1-1, with D uncertain. Germline V CDR1 and CDR2: MDHEN, SYDVKM. The germline V and J ends were trimmed by 7 bases and 2 bases, with 8 bases remaining between them. CDR3 length: 12 amino acids. In DNA form, the CDR3 reads TGTGCCAGCAAGAGGTTCAACACTGAAGCTTTCTTT. Its protein product is CASKRFNTEAFF. Full variable domain (rest looked up from reference TRBV28 and TRBJ1-1): DVKVTQSSRYLVKRTGEKVFLECVQDMDHENMFWYRQDPGLGLRLIYFSYDVKMKEKGDIPEGYSVSREKKERFSLILESASTNQTSMYLCASKRFNTEAFFGQGTRLTVV.

This clonotype was observed many times. The rearrangement uses TRBV15 and TRBJ2-3, with 7 bases matching TRBD2. Per germline, CDR1 LNHNV and CDR2 YYDKDF (reference sequence). The CDR3 has 16 residues. V lost 8 bases and J lost 2; bases outside the gene matches: 13. The CDR3 loop reads CATLRGSGEYTDTQYF. The CDR3 bases are TGTGCCACCCTCCGAGGGAGCGGGGAATACACAGATACGCAGTATTTT.

Comments on this clonotype: A read error may produce the germline difference seen at one junction end. The rearrangement joins TRBV5-3 to TRBJ1-1, with D possibly being TRBD1 (5 bases). TRBV5-3 is recorded as an ORF, its role being uncertain. The CDR3 covers 15 residues. The CDR3 here is CASSLGSGILTEAFF. CDR3 bases: TGTGCCAGCAGCTTGGGCTCAGGGATTCTCACTGAAGCTTTCTTT.

The rearrangement links TRBV15 to TRBJ2-7, with a possible D match to TRBD1 (5 bases). Germline V gene lookup returns CDR1 LNHNV and CDR2 YYDKDF (reference sequence). CDR3 size: 14 residues. Trimming cost V 6 bases and J 4 bases, with 16 bases left between them. The CDR3 bases are TGTGCCACCAGTTCCTCAGGGTCGGGTTACGAGCAGTACTTC. As protein: CATSSSGSGYEQYF.

The chain combines TRBV9 with TRBJ2-1; the D is unclear. Trimming took 4 bases from V and 7 from J, leaving 15 bases between them. Germline V gene sequence: CDR1 SGDLS, CDR2 YYNGEE. The CDR3 totals 14 residues. The CDR3 protein is CASSPRMSTNEQFF. CDR3 coding DNA: TGTGCCAGCAGCCCCCGGATGAGTACAAATGAGCAGTTCTTC.

On this clonotype: No conserved phenylalanine or tryptophan ends this CDR3, so it is likely a read error. This rearrangement joins TRBV6-4 to TRBJ1-2; the match to TRBD1 covers 11 bases. Losses at the gene ends were 6 bases for V and 7 bases for J; bases not matched to a gene: 10. Germline lookup yields CDR1 MRHNA and CDR2 SNTAGT. There are 15 residues in the CDR3. The CDR3 is CASSVDGQGAAGYTL. The CDR3 DNA reads as TGTGCCAGCAGCGTCGACGGACAGGGGGCGGCTGGCTACACCTTA.

This clonotype came up many times. The V gene is TRBV11-2, the J gene TRBJ1-4; D not certain. The germline V and J ends were trimmed by 6 bases and 5 bases, with 7 bases remaining between them. CDR1 is SGHAT, CDR2 FQNNGV, per germline. CDR3 length: 12 amino acids. CDR3 protein: CASRSANEKLFF. CDR3 bases: TGTGCCAGCAGGTCGGCAAATGAAAAACTGTTTTTT.

This clonotype was detected a few times. The rearrangement links TRBV7-3 to TRBJ1-1, with a tentative D call TRBD1 (5 bases). With 0 bases removed from V and 5 bases from J, the gap between germline ends came to 13 bases. CDR1 and CDR2 from the germline V gene are SGHTA and FQGTGA. There are 15 residues in the CDR3. CDR3 nucleotide sequence: TGTGCCAGCAGCTTAACCCGGAGGGGTAGGACTGAAGCTTTCTTT. Protein product: CASSLTRRGRTEAFF.

In its sample, this clonotype was seen a few times. V usage is TRBV7-3 and J usage is TRBJ2-6, with D perhaps being TRBD1 or TRBD2 (6 bases each). V dropped 2 bases and J dropped 4 bases, with 18 bases sitting between them. Germline V gives CDR1 SGHTA, CDR2 FQGTGA. The CDR3 runs to 18 residues. CDR3 region: CASSLLVRGAPGANVLTF. DNA of the CDR3: TGTGCCAGCAGCTTACTCGTTAGGGGGGCACCCGGGGCCAACGTCCTGACTTTC.

In the case of this clonotype: The junction does not match germline at one end; this may be a read error. The chain couples TRBV7-6 to TRBJ2-1, with a tentative D call TRBD1 (6 bases). CDR1 is SGHVS, CDR2 FNYEAQ, per germline. The CDR3 has 15 amino acids. As DNA, the CDR3 is TGTGCCAGCAGCTTAGTAGGGGGAGTGGGTAATGAGCAGTTGTTC. Translated, it gives CASSLVGGVGNEQLF. Filled out from reference TRBV7-6 and TRBJ2-1, the complete variable domain reads GAGVSQSPRYKVTKRGQDVALRCDPISGHVSLYWYRQALGQGPEFLTYFNYEAQQDKSGLPNDRFSAERPEGSISTLTIQRTEQRDSAMYRCASSLVGGVGNEQLFGPGTRLTVL.